Listed here is a single T cell receptor (beta chain). What it binds is unknown. This entry belongs to a study of CD8 T cells in ankylosing spondylitis. The CDR3 runs 15 residues. V was pared by 6 bases and J by 4 bases, with 9 bases of the junction left unmatched. Germline lookup yields CDR1 SNHLY and CDR2 FYNNEI. Making the TCR beta libraries involved quantitative 5'-RACE with molecular barcodes. Each CDR3 protein is one row after TCRdb ran MiXCR on the 5' RACE reads. The data hold roughly 240,000 distinct CDR3 sequences, with roughly 8.2% observed a single time. Regarding the study as a whole: As reported, disease-linked clones showed significant enrichment in matched ankylosing spondylitis synovial fluid. Certain motif variants had earlier appeared in reactive arthritis synovial fluid and blood.

The specimen was blood, either unsorted or a sorted T cell fraction (not recorded which). This receptor was taken from a female donor with ankylosing spondylitis or in good health (not recorded which). V is TRBV2 and J is TRBJ2-1; 7 bases match TRBD2. This CDR3 is CASRGAGRQYNEQFF. CDR3 nucleotide sequence: TGTGCCAGCAGGGGAGCGGGACGGCAATACAATGAGCAGTTCTTC. Drawing the rest from reference TRBV2 and TRBJ2-1, the complete variable domain is EPEVTQTPSHQVTQMGQEVILRCVPISNHLYFYWYRQILGQKVEFLVSFYNNEISEKSEIFDDQFSVERPDGSNFTLKIRSTKLEDSAMYFCASRGAGRQYNEQFFGPGTRLTVL.